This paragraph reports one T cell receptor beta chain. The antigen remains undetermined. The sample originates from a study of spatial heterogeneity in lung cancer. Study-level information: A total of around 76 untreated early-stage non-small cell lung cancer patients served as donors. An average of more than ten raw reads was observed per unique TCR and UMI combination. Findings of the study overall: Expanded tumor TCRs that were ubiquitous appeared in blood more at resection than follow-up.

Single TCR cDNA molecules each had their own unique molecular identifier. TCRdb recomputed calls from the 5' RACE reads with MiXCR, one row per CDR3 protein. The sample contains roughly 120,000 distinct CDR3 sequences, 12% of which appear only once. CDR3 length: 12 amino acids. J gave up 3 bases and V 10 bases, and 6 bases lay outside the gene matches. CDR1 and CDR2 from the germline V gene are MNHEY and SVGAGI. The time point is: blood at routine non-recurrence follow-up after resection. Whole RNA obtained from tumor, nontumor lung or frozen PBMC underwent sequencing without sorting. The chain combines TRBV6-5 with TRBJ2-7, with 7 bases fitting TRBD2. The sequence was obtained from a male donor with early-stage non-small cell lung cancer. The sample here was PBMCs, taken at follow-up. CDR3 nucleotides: TGTGCCACCGTGGGGAGGGTCTACGAGCAGTACTTC. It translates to CATVGRVYEQYF.